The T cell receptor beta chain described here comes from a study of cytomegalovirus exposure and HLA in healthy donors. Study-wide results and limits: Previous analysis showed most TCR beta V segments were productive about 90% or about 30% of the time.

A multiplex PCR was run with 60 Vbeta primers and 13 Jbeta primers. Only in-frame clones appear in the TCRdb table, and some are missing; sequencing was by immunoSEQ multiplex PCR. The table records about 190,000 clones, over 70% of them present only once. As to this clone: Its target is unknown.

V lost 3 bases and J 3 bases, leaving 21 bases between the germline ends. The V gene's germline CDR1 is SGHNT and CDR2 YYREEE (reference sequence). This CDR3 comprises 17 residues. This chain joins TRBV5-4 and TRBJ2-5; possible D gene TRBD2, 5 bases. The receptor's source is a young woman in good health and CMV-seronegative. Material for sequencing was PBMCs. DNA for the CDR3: TGTGCCAGCAGCTCAGGTGCCCGGCAGACTACTGAAGAGACCCAGTACTTC. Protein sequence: CASSSGARQTTEETQYF.